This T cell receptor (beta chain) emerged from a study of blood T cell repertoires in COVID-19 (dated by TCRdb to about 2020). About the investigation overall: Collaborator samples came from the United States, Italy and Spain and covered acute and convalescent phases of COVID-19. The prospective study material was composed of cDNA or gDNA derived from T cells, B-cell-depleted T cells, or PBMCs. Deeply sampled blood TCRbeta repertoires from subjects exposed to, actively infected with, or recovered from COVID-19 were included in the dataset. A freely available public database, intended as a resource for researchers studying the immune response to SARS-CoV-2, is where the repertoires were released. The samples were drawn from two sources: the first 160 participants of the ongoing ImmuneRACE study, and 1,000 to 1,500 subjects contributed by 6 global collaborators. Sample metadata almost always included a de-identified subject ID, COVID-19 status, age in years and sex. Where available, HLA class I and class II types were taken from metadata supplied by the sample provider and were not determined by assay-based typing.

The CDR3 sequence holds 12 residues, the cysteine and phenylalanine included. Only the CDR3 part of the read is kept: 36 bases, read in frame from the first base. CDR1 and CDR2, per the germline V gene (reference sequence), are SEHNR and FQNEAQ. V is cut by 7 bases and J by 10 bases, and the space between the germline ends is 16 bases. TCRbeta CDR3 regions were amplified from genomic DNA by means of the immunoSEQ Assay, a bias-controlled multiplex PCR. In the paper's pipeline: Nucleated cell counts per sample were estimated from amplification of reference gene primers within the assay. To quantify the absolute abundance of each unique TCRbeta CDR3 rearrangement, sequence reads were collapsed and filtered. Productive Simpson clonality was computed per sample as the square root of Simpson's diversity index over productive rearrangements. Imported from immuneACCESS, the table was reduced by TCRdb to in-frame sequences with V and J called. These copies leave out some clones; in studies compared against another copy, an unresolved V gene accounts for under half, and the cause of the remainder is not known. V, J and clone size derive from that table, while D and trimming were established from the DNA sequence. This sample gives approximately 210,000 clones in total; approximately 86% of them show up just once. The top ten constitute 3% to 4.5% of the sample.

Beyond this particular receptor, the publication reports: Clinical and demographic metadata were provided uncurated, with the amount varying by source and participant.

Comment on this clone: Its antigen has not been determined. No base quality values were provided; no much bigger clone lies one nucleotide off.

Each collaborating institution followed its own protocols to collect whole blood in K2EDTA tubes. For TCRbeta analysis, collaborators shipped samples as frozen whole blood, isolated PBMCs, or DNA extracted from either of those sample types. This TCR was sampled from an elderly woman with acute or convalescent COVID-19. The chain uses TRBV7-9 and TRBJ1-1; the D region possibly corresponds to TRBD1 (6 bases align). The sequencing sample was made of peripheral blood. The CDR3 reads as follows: CASTQTGEGAFF. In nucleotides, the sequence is TGTGCCAGCACTCAGACAGGTGAAGGAGCTTTCTTT.